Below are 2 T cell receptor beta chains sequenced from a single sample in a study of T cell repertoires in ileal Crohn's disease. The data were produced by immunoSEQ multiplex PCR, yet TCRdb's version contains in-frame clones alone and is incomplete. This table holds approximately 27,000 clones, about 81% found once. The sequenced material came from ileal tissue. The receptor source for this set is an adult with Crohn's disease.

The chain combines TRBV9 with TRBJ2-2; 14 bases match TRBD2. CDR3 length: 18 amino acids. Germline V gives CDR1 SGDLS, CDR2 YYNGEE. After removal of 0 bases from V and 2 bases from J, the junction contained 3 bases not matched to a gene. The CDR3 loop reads CASSVATSGGANTGELFF. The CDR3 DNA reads TGTGCCAGCAGCGTAGCGACTAGCGGGGGGGCCAACACCGGGGAGCTGTTTTTT.

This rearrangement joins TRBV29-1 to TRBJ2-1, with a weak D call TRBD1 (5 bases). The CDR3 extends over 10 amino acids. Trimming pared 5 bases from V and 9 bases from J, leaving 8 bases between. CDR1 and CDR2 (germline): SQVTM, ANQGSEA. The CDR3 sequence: CSVRDSEQFF. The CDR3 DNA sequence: TGCAGCGTTCGTGACAGTGAGCAGTTCTTC.